This entry lists 30 T cell receptor beta chains sequenced from one sample in a study of OX40 agonist ivuxolimab in advanced cancers. Preparation of the library involved the immunoSEQ multiplex PCR assay. In TCRdb, the immuneACCESS table is reduced to in-frame sequences with V and J assigned. These tables do not hold every clone; where another copy was compared, an unresolved V gene accounts for under half, and the others remain unexplained. Here the sample has tens of thousands of clones; less than 95% occur a single time. In total, the top ten clones hold 8.7% of the sample. The material sequenced was CD4+ or CD8+ T cells sorted from blood, taken in a trial of the OX40 agonist ivuxolimab. The source is an adult with an advanced solid tumor such as melanoma, head and neck, liver or kidney cancer.

The chain recombines TRBV5-8 with TRBJ2-5; tentatively, D is TRBD1 (5 bases). CDR3 length: 14 amino acids. The V and J ends lost 5 bases and 1 base respectively, with 12 bases between them. Germline CDR1 is SGHTS and CDR2 is YDEGEE. CDR3 in amino acids: CASRSDRIQETQYF. CDR3 sequence (DNA): TGTGCCAGCAGATCCGACAGAATCCAAGAGACCCAGTACTTC.

This chain uses TRBV4-1 with TRBJ1-1, with no clear D. This CDR3 has 13 residues. Germline V gives CDR1 MGHRA, CDR2 YSYEKL. V was pared by 3 bases and J by 8 bases, with 13 bases between. The DNA for the CDR3 is TGCGCCAGCAGCCACTCGGGCCCCGGGGAAGCTTTCTTT. Translating gives CASSHSGPGEAFF.

This chain connects TRBV6-6 to TRBJ1-1; D is unresolved. The ends were cut back, 8 bases at V and 2 bases at J, with 12 bases in the middle. Germline V gene sequence: CDR1 MNHNY, CDR2 SVGAGI (reference sequence). This CDR3 has 13 residues. The CDR3 bases are TGTGCCAGCTCCTTCTATGGAAACACTGAAGCTTTCTTT. Encoded protein: CASSFYGNTEAFF.

This chain connects TRBV10-3 to TRBJ1-1, with D perhaps TRBD1 (6 bases). CDR3 length: 15 residues. The germline V gene has CDR1 ENHRY and CDR2 SYGVKD. V lost 2 bases, J lost 1 base, and 11 bases lay in between. CDR3 bases: TGTGCCATCAGTGAGCCGACAGGTAGGAACACTGAAGCTTTCTTT. This gives the protein CAISEPTGRNTEAFF.

The chain joins TRBV20-1 to TRBJ1-2; D call uncertain. Germline CDR1 is DFQATT and CDR2 is SNEGSKA (reference sequence). Trimming left V 5 bases short and J 5 bases short, with 6 bases between. The CDR3 is 10 amino acids. The CDR3: CSAHSYGYTF. CDR3 nucleotide sequence: TGCAGTGCTCACTCATATGGCTACACCTTC.

The V gene is TRBV5-1, the J gene TRBJ2-5; possibly TRBD1 for D (6 bases). Germline values: CDR1 SGHRS, CDR2 YFSETQ. Trimming took 0 bases from V and 5 from J, leaving 17 bases between them. This CDR3 comprises 16 residues. CDR3 region: CASSLAELGAGETQYF. The CDR3 DNA reads as TGCGCCAGCAGCTTGGCTGAGCTGGGGGCAGGTGAGACCCAGTACTTC.

This clone was seen a single time. One end of the junction is discordant with germline, which a read error may explain. The rearrangement joins TRBV7-2 to TRBJ2-7; TRBD2 matches 11 bases. Germline-derived CDR1 and CDR2 are SGHTA and FQGNSA. CDR3 size: 16 residues. In DNA, the CDR3 is TGTGCCAGCAGCCTAGCTGGTAGCGGGAGGGCCGTCGAGCAGTACTTC. This gives the protein CASSLAGSGRAVEQYF.

Here the CDR3 DNA reads TGTGCCAGCAGTTACGGGACAGGGGGCGGTTATGAGCAGTTCTTC. It specifies CASSYGTGGGYEQFF. This chain uses TRBV27 with TRBJ2-1; 12 bases match TRBD1. The V and J ends lost 4 bases and 8 bases, in that order; junction bases with no gene match: 6. From germline, CDR1 is MNHEY and CDR2 SMNVEV (reference sequence). CDR3 length equals 15 residues.

This clone was seen more than once but under ten times. This chain connects TRBV28 to TRBJ1-2; possibly TRBD1 for D (6 bases). V was clipped by 4 bases and J by 1 base, with 10 bases between them. In germline, CDR1 is MDHEN, CDR2 SYDVKM. There are 14 residues in the CDR3. The CDR3: CASSSDRFNYGYTF. CDR3 nucleotides: TGTGCCAGCAGTTCTGACAGGTTTAACTATGGCTACACCTTC.

This sequence joins TRBV19 and TRBJ2-1; D is tentatively TRBD1 or TRBD2 (5 bases each). The CDR3 extends over 14 amino acids. V dropped 5 bases and J dropped 6 bases, with 14 bases sitting between them. Per the germline V gene, CDR1 is LNHDA and CDR2 is SQIVND (reference sequence). CDR3 residues: CASSPGYQGNEQFF. Written as DNA, the CDR3 is TGTGCCAGTAGTCCGGGGTATCAGGGCAATGAGCAGTTCTTC.

This clone appeared once. The V call is TRBV14, the J call TRBJ2-7; the D gene is possibly TRBD2 (6 bases). Germline assignment: CDR1 SGHDN and CDR2 FVKESK. Trimming cost V 4 bases and J 5 bases, with 15 bases left between them. The CDR3 is 14 residues long. The CDR3 nucleotides are TGTGCCAGCAGCCCCGGAGGGCCCCCCCACGAGCAGTACTTC. This sequence encodes CASSPGGPPHEQYF.

J is TRBJ2-7 and V is TRBV11-2; D is perhaps TRBD1 (8 bases). CDR1 and CDR2 (germline): SGHAT, FQNNGV. Trimming removed 6 bases at V and 2 bases at J, with 11 bases between. This CDR3 has 13 residues. Here the CDR3 reads CASSTGGAYEQYF. In nucleotides, the CDR3 is TGTGCCAGCAGTACAGGGGGGGCCTACGAGCAGTACTTC.

This sequence joins TRBV7-9 and TRBJ2-7; D is unresolved. This CDR3 is 14 amino acids long. The V gene's germline CDR1 is SEHNR and CDR2 FQNEAQ (reference sequence). V dropped 1 base and J dropped 7 bases, with 14 bases sitting between them. The DNA for the CDR3 is TGTGCCAGCAGCTTAGTGGTAGGTAATGAAGAGCAGTACTTC. It codes for CASSLVVGNEEQYF.

The J gene is TRBJ2-1, the V gene TRBV28; D is unresolved. CDR3 length equals 15 residues. Per germline, CDR1 MDHEN and CDR2 SYDVKM. V lost 3 bases and J 0 bases, leaving 9 bases between the germline ends. DNA of the CDR3: TGTGCCAGCAGTTTCATCAGGAGCTCCTACAATGAGCAGTTCTTC. This sequence encodes CASSFIRSSYNEQFF.

Comments on this clone: The sample holds other DNA sequences that translate to the same CDR3. J is TRBJ2-1 and V is TRBV27, with D hard to call. V was trimmed by 5 bases and J by 2 bases, leaving 4 bases between them. The germline V gene has CDR1 MNHEY and CDR2 SMNVEV (reference sequence). This CDR3 contains 12 residues. The CDR3 sequence is CASSTPYNEQFF. DNA of the CDR3: TGTGCCAGCAGTACCCCCTACAATGAGCAGTTCTTC.

In this sample, this clone is medium-sized. V and J are TRBV9 and TRBJ1-2; TRBD1 matches at 7 bases. Trimming at V came to 2 bases and at J to 3 bases, leaving 7 bases not matched to a gene. Germline V gene data show CDR1 as SGDLS and CDR2 as YYNGEE. The CDR3 has 15 amino acids. CDR3 DNA sequence: TGTGCCAGCAGCGTCTTCATTACAGGGGACTATGGCTACACCTTC. Translation gives CASSVFITGDYGYTF. Combining the CDR3 with reference TRBV9 and TRBJ1-2 gives the whole variable domain DSGVTQTPKHLITATGQRVTLRCSPRSGDLSVYWYQQSLDQGLQFLIQYYNGEERAKGNILERFSAQQFPDLHSELNLSSLELGDSALYFCASSVFITGDYGYTFGSGTRLTVV.

The chain has TRBV7-6 and TRBJ1-1, with D perhaps TRBD1 (6 bases). This CDR3 has 13 residues. Germline lookup yields CDR1 SGHVS and CDR2 FNYEAQ. Trimming removed 5 bases at V and 11 bases at J, with 18 bases between. The CDR3 loop is CASSPREGGYAFF. CDR3 bases: TGTGCCAGCAGCCCCCGAGAAGGGGGATACGCTTTCTTT.

This clone was recorded only once. V and J are TRBV25-1 and TRBJ1-6, with 7 bases aligning to TRBD1. Germline-derived CDR1 and CDR2 are MGHDK and SYGVNS. With 5 bases clipped from V and 6 bases from J, the junction kept 10 bases outside the gene matches. The CDR3 extends over 16 amino acids. DNA for the CDR3: TGTGCCAGCAGTCTAGTAGGTTACAGGGGTAATTCACCCCTCCACTTT. This codes for CASSLVGYRGNSPLHF. Full variable domain (rest looked up from reference TRBV25-1 and TRBJ1-6): EADIYQTPRYLVIGTGKKITLECSQTMGHDKMYWYQQDPGMELHLIHYSYGVNSTEKGDLSSESTVSRIRTEHFPLTLESARPSHTSQYLCASSLVGYRGNSPLHFGNGTRLTVT.

J is TRBJ1-1 and V is TRBV7-9; D not resolved. Germline V CDR1 and CDR2: SEHNR, FQNEAQ (reference sequence). This CDR3 comprises 11 residues. Trimming removed 3 bases from V and 8 bases from J, with 7 bases in between. The CDR3, as DNA: TGTGCCAGCAGCTTCGTACGGGAAGCTTTCTTT. Its translation: CASSFVREAFF.

J is TRBJ1-3 and V is TRBV6-1; D may be TRBD1 (6 bases). The germline V and J ends were trimmed by 2 bases and 7 bases, with 18 bases remaining between them. The CDR3 extends over 16 amino acids. Germline loops: CDR1 MNHNS, CDR2 SASEGT. The CDR3, as DNA: TGTGCCAGCAGTGAAACCCCCGGGGGGCCGGGGAACACCATATATTTT. Amino acids: CASSETPGGPGNTIYF.

The rearrangement uses TRBV11-3 and TRBJ2-1, with 13 positions matching TRBD2. The CDR3 extends over 19 amino acids. V was clipped by 6 bases and J by 4 bases; unmatched bases: 15. CDR1 SGHNT and CDR2 YENEEA come from the germline V gene. The CDR3 DNA reads as TGTGCCAGCAGTTTTAGGTTAGGGACTAGCGGGAAAAAGTACAATGAGCAGTTCTTC. As protein: CASSFRLGTSGKKYNEQFF.

V gene TRBV4-3 combines with J gene TRBJ2-1; TRBD2 agrees at 11 bases. The J segment lost 1 base and the V segment lost 4 bases, leaving 3 bases of the junction unmatched. This CDR3 has 16 residues. Germline lookup yields CDR1 LGHNA and CDR2 YSLEER. The CDR3 DNA reads TGCGCCAGCAGCCTTAGGACTAGCGGGTCCTACAATGAGCAGTTCTTC. Amino acid sequence: CASSLRTSGSYNEQFF.

This rearrangement joins TRBV7-2 to TRBJ2-7; the D is unclear. The germline CDR1 and CDR2 sequences are SGHTA and FQGNSA. V shed 3 bases and J shed 6 bases, with 6 bases lying between them. The CDR3 length is 11 residues. CDR3 sequence reads: CASSFSFEQYF. The CDR3 region has the DNA TGTGCCAGCAGCTTCTCGTTCGAGCAGTACTTC.

The rearrangement uses TRBV9 and TRBJ2-3; 11 bases are a match to TRBD2. Germline V CDR1 and CDR2: SGDLS, YYNGEE. V lost 4 bases, J lost 5 bases, and 6 bases stayed unmatched. This CDR3 comprises 15 residues. CDR3 protein: CASSPSGTSGDTQYF. Here the CDR3 DNA reads TGTGCCAGCAGCCCCTCGGGGACTAGCGGAGATACGCAGTATTTT.

The chain couples TRBV6-1 to TRBJ2-7, with a weak D call TRBD1 (5 bases). Per the germline V gene, CDR1 is MNHNS and CDR2 is SASEGT. The ends were cut back, 2 bases at V and 6 bases at J, with 11 bases in the middle. The CDR3 covers 13 residues. This chain's CDR3 is CASSELQGSEQYF. As DNA, the CDR3 is TGTGCCAGCAGTGAATTGCAGGGTAGCGAGCAGTACTTC.

Details on this clone: The sample contains more than one DNA sequence encoding this CDR3. V is TRBV29-1 and J is TRBJ1-1; D is unresolved. Germline assignment: CDR1 SQVTM and CDR2 ANQGSEA. The CDR3 runs to 11 residues. The ends were cut back, 4 bases at V and 0 bases at J, with 3 bases in the middle. The CDR3: CSVGLNTEAFF. The DNA for the CDR3 is TGCAGCGTTGGGCTGAACACTGAAGCTTTCTTT.

The rearrangement joins TRBV9 to TRBJ2-7, with 7 bases identical to TRBD2. This CDR3 has 16 residues. Germline CDR1 and CDR2: SGDLS and YYNGEE. V shed 0 bases and J 4 bases; nucleotides not matched to a gene: 10. The CDR3 reads CASSVGGGDEVYEQYF. The CDR3 coding sequence is TGTGCCAGCAGCGTAGGGGGAGGGGACGAAGTTTACGAGCAGTACTTC.

CDR3 sequence: CASSLGSSEQFF. Here the CDR3 DNA reads TGTGCCAGCAGTTTGGGGAGTAGTGAGCAGTTCTTC. The chain recombines TRBV27 with TRBJ2-1, with D possibly being TRBD2 (5 bases). Germline CDR1 is MNHEY and CDR2 is SMNVEV (reference sequence). V dropped 3 bases and J dropped 9 bases, with 9 bases sitting between them. This CDR3 is 12 amino acids long.

The V gene is TRBV4-1, the J gene TRBJ2-2, with 9 bases matching TRBD2. Germline loops: CDR1 MGHRA, CDR2 YSYEKL. This CDR3 is 15 amino acids long. V lost 2 bases and J lost 4; bases outside the gene matches: 2. This CDR3 reads CASSQNSGSTGELFF. CDR3 coding DNA: TGCGCCAGCAGCCAAAATAGCGGGAGCACCGGGGAGCTGTTTTTT.

The V gene is TRBV6-1, the J gene TRBJ2-5, with D possibly being TRBD1 (6 bases). In germline, CDR1 is MNHNS, CDR2 SASEGT. CDR3 size: 15 residues. Trimming shortened V by 2 bases and J by 5 bases, and 15 bases separated the two germline ends. The CDR3 reads CASSEPAGVAETQYF. CDR3 nucleotides: TGTGCCAGCAGTGAACCGGCAGGGGTGGCGGAGACCCAGTACTTC.